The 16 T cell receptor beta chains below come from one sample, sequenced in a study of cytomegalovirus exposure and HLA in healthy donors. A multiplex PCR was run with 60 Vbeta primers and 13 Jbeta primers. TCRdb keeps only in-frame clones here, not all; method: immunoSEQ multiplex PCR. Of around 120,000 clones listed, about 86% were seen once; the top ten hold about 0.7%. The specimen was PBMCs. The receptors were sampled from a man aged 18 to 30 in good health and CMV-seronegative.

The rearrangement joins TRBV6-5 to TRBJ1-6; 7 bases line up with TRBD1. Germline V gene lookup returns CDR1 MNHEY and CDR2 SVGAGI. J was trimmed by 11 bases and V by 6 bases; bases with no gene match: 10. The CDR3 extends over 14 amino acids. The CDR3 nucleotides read TGTGCCAGCAGCCGACAGGGTGACGGGCCACCCCTCCACTTT. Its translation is CASSRQGDGPPLHF.

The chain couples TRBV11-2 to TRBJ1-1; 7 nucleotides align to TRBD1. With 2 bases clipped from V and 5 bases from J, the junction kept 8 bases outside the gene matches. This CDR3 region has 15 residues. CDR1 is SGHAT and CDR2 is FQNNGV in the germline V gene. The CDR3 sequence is CASSLRAGGTTEAFF. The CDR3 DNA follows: TGTGCCAGCAGCTTACGGGCAGGGGGTACTACTGAAGCTTTCTTT.

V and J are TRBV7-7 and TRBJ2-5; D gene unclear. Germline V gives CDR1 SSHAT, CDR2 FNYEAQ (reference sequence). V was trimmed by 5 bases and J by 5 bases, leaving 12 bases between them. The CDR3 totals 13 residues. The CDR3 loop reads CASSEDGGETQYF. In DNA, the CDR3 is TGTGCCAGCAGCGAAGATGGTGGCGAGACCCAGTACTTC.

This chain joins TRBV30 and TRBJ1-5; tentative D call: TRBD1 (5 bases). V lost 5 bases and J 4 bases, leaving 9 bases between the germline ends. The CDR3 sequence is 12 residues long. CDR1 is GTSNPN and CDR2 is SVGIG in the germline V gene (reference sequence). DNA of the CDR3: TGTGCCTGGGGACAAGGAAATCAGCCCCAGCATTTT. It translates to CAWGQGNQPQHF.

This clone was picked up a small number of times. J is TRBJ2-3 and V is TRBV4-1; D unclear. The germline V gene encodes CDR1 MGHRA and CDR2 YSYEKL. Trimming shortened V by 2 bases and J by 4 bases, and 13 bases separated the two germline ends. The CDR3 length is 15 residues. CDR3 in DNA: TGCGCCAGCAGCCAATCTCTCTCGTTTTCAGATACGCAGTATTTT. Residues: CASSQSLSFSDTQYF.

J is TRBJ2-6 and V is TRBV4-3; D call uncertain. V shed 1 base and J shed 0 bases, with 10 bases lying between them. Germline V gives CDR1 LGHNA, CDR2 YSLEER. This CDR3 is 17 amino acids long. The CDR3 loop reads CASSQGATRSGANVLTF. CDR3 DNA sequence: TGCGCCAGCAGCCAAGGGGCAACACGCTCTGGGGCCAACGTCCTGACTTTC.

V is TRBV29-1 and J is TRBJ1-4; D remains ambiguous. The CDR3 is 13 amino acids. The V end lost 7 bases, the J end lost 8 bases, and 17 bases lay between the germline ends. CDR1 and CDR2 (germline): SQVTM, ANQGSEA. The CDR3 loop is CSARPYGEEKLFF. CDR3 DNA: TGCAGCGCTAGACCCTACGGAGAAGAAAAACTGTTTTTT.

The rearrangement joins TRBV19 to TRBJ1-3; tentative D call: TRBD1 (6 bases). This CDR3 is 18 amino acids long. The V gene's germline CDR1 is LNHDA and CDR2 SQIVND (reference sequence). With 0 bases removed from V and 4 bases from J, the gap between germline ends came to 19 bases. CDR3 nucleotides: TGTGCCAGTAGTATAGATCAACAGGGAAAGGCCATGGGAAACACCATATATTTT. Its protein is CASSIDQQGKAMGNTIYF.

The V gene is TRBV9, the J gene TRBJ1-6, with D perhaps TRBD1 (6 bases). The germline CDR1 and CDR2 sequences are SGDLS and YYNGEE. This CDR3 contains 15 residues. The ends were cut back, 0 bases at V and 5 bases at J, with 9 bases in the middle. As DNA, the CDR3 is TGTGCCAGCAGCGTAGCCAGGGGTAATAATTCACCCCTCCACTTT. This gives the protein CASSVARGNNSPLHF.

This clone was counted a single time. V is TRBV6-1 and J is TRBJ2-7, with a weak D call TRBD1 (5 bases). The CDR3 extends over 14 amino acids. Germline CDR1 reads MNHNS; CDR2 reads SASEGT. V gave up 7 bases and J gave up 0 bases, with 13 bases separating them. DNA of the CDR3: TGTGCCAGCAAGTTCTTCAGGGACTCCTACGAGCAGTACTTC. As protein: CASKFFRDSYEQYF.

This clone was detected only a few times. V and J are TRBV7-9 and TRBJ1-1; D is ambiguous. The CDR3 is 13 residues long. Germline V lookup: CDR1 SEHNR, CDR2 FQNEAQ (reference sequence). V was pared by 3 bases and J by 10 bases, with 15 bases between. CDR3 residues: CASSFFSGNGAFF. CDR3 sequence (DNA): TGTGCCAGCAGCTTTTTTTCGGGGAACGGAGCTTTCTTT. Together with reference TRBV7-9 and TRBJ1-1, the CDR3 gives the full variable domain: DTGVSQNPRHKITKRGQNVTFRCDPISEHNRLYWYRQTLGQGPEFLTYFQNEAQLEKSRLLSDRFSAERPKGSFSTLEIQRTEQGDSAMYLCASSFFSGNGAFFGQGTRLTVV.

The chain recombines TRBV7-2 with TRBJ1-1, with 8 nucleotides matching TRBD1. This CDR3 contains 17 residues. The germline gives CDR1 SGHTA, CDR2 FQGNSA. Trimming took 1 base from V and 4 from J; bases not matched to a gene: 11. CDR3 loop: CASSLGTGFRSGTEAFF. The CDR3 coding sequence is TGTGCCAGCAGCTTAGGGACAGGGTTCCGATCGGGCACTGAAGCTTTCTTT.

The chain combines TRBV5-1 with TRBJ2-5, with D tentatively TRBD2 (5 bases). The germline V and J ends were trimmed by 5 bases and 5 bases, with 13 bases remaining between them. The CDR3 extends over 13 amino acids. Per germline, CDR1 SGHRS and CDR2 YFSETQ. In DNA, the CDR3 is TGCGCCAGCAGTTCGAGGGTGGCGGAGACCCAGTACTTC. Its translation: CASSSRVAETQYF.

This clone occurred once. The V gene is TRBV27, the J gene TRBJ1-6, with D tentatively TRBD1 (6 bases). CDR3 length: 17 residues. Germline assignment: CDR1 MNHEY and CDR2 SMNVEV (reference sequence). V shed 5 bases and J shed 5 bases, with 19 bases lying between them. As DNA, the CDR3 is TGTGCCAGCAGTAGCCCCCGATACAGGGCTGATAATTCACCCCTCCACTTT. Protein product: CASSSPRYRADNSPLHF.

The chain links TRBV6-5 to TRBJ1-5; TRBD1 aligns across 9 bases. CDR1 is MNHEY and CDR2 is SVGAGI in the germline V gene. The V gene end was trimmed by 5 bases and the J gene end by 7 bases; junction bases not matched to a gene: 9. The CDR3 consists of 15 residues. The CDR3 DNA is TGTGCCAGCAGTCCACGGACAGGGGTAATACAGCCCCAGCATTTT. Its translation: CASSPRTGVIQPQHF.

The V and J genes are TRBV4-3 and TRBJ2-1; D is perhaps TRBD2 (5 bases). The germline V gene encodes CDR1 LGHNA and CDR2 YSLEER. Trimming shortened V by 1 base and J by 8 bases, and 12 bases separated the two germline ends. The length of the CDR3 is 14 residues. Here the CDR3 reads CASSQAVTRDEQFF. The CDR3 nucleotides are TGCGCCAGCAGCCAAGCGGTTACGAGGGATGAGCAGTTCTTC.